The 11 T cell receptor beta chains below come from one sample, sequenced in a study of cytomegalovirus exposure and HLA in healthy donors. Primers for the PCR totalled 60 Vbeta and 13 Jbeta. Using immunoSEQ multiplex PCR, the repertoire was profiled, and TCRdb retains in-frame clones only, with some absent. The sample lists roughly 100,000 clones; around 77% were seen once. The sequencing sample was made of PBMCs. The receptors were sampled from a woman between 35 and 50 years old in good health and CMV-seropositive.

The CDR3 nucleotides read TGTGCCAGCAGCCCCGGGACAGCAGCTCGGGAGACCCAGTACTTC. Its protein product is CASSPGTAARETQYF. This sequence joins TRBV5-6 and TRBJ2-5, with TRBD1 identical over 7 bases. Germline CDR1 SGHDT, CDR2 YYEEEE. This CDR3 region has 15 residues. The J segment lost 5 bases and the V segment lost 4 bases, leaving 11 bases of the junction unmatched.

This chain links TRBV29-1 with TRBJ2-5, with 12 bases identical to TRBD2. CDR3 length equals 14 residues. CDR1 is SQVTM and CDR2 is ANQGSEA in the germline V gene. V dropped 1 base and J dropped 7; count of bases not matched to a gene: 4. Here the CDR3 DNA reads TGCAGCGTTGAAGGACCTAGCGGGAGGGGGACCCAGTACTTC. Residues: CSVEGPSGRGTQYF.

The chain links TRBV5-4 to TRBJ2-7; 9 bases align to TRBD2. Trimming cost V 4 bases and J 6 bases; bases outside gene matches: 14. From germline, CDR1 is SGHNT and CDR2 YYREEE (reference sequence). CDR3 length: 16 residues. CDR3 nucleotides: TGTGCCAGCAGCGGGGAAGGGCCTAGCGGGACCTCCGAGCAGTACTTC. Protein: CASSGEGPSGTSEQYF. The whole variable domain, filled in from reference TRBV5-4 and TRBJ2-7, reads ETGVTQSPTHLIKTRGQQVTLRCSSQSGHNTVSWYQQALGQGPQFIFQYYREEENGRGNFPPRFSGLQFPNYSSELNVNALELDDSALYLCASSGEGPSGTSEQYFGPGTRLTVT.

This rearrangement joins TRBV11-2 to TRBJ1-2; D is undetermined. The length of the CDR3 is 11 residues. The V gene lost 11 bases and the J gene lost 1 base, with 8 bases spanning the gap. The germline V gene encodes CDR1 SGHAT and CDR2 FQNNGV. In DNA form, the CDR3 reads TGTGCCCTACAGTTTAACTATGGCTACACCTTC. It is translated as CALQFNYGYTF.

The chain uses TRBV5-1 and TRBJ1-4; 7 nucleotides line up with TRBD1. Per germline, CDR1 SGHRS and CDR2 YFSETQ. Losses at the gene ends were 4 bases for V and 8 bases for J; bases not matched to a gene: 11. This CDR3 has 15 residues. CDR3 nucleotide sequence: TGCGCCAGCAGCAAAAATCCCGGGACAGACGAAAAACTGTTTTTT. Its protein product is CASSKNPGTDEKLFF.

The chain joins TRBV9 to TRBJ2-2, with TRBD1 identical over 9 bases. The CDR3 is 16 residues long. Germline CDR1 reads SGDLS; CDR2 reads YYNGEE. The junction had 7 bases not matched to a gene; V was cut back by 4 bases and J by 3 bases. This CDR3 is CASSIKWDRDTGELFF. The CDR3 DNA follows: TGTGCCAGCAGCATAAAGTGGGACAGGGACACCGGGGAGCTGTTTTTT.

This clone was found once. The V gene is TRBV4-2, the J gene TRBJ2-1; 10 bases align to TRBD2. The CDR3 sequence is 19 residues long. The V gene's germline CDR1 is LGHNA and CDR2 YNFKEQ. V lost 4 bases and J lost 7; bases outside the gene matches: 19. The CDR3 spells CASSLTVAAAGGPGNEQFF. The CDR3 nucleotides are TGTGCCAGCAGCCTGACCGTAGCGGCAGCGGGAGGGCCCGGGAATGAGCAGTTCTTC.

The CDR3 sequence: CASSPQNQGWNSYGYTF. The CDR3 nucleotides are TGTGCCAGCTCACCGCAAAACCAGGGATGGAATAGCTATGGCTACACCTTC. This chain links TRBV18 with TRBJ1-2, with D perhaps matching TRBD1 (5 bases). V gave up 3 bases and J gave up 4 bases, with 21 bases separating them. CDR3 length equals 17 residues. The germline gives CDR1 KGHSH, CDR2 LQKENI.

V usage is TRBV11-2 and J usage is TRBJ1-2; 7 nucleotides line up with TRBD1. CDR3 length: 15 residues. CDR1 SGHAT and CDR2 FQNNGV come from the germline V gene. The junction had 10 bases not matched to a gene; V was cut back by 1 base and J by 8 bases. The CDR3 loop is CASSLGGDRVGGYTF. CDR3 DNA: TGTGCCAGCAGCTTAGGAGGAGACAGGGTCGGCGGCTACACCTTC.

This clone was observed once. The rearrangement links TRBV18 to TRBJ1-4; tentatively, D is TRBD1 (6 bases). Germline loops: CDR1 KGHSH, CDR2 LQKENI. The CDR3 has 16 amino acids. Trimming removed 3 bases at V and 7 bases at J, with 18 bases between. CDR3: CASSPQGRSLPEKLFF. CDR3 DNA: TGTGCCAGCTCACCTCAGGGGCGGAGCTTACCTGAAAAACTGTTTTTT.

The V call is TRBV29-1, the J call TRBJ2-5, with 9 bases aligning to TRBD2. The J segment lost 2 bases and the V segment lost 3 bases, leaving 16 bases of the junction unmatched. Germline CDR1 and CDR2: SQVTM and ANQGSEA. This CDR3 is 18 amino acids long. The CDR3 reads CSVDGVLAGSATQETQYF. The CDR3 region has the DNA TGCAGCGTTGATGGGGTGCTAGCGGGATCAGCAACACAAGAGACCCAGTACTTC.